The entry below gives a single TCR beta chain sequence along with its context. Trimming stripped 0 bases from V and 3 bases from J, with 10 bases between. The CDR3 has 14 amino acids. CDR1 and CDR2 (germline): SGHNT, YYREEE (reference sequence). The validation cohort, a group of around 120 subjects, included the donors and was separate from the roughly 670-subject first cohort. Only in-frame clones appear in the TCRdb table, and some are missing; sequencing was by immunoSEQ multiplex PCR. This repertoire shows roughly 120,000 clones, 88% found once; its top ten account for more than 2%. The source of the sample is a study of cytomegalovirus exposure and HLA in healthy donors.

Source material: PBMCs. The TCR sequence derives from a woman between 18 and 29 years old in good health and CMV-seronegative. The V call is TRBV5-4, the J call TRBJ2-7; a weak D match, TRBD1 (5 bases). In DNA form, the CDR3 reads TGTGCCAGCAGCTTGGGTGGGGCCGACTACGAGCAGTACTTC. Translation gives CASSLGGADYEQYF.